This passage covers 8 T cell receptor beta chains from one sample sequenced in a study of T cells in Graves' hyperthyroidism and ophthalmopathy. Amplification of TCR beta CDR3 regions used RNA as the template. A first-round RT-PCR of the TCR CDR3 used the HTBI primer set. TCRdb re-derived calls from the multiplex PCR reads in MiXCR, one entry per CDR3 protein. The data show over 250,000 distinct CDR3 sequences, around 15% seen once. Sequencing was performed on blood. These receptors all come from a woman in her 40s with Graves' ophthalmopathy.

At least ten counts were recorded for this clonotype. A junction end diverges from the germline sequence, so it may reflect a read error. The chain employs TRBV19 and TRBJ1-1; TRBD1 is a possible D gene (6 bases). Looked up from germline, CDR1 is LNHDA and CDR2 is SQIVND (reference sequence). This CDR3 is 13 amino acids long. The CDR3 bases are TGTGCCAGTAGCAAAGATTGGGACACTGAAACTTTCTTT. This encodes CASSKDWDTETFF.

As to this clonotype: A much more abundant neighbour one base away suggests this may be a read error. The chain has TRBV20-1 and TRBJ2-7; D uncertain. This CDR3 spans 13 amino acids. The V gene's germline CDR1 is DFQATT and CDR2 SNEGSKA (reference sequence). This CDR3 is CSAIHDHSCEQYF. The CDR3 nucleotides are TGCAGTGCTATCCACGACCACTCCTGCGAGCAGTACTTC.

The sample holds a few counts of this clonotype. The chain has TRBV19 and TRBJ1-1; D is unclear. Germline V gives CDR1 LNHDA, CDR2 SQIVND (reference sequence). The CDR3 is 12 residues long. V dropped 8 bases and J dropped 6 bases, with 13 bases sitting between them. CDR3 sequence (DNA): TGTGCCAGTTCGGACCGAGGCGCTGAAGCTTTCTTT. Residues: CASSDRGAEAFF.

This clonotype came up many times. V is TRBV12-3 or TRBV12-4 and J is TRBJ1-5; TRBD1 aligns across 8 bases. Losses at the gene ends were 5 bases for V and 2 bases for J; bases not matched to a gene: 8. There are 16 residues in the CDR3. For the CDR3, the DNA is TGTGCCAGCAGTCCCAGGACAGGGATCGGCAATCAGCCCCAGCATTTT. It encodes CASSPRTGIGNQPQHF.

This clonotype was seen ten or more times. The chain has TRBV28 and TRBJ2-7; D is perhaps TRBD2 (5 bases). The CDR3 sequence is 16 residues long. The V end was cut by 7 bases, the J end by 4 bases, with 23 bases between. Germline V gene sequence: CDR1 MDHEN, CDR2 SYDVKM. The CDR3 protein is CASTAREPNSFYEQYF. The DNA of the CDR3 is TGTGCCAGCACCGCCCGGGAACCTAACTCATTTTACGAGCAGTACTTC.

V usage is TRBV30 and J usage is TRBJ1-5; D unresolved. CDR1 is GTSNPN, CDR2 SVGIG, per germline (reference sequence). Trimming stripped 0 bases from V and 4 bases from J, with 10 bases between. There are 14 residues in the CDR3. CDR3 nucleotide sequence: TGTGCCTGGAGTGTTGGCACAGTTAATCAGCCCCAGCATTTT. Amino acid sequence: CAWSVGTVNQPQHF.

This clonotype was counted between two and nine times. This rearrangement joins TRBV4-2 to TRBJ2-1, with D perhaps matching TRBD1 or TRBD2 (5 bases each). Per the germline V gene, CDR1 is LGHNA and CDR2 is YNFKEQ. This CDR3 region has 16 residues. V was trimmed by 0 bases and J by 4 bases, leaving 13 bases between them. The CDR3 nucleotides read TGTGCCAGCAGCCAAGACCGGGGCTCCCTGTACAATGAGCAGTTCTTC. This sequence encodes CASSQDRGSLYNEQFF.

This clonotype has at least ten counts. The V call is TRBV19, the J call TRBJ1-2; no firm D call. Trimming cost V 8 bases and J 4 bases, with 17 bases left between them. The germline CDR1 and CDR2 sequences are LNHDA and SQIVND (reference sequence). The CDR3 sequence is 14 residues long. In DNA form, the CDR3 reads TGTGCCAGTCGAGATTGGGGTGGCGGCTATGGCTACACCTTC. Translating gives CASRDWGGGYGYTF. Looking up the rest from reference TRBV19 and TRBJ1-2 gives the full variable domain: DGGITQSPKYLFRKEGQNVTLSCEQNLNHDAMYWYRQDPGQGLRLIYYSQIVNDFQKGDIAEGYSVSREKKESFPLTVTSAQKNPTAFYLCASRDWGGGYGYTFGSGTRLTVV.